This T cell receptor beta chain was observed in a study of regulatory T cells in long-lasting Graves disease. Time point: persistent/refractory GD, antithyroid drugs over 5 years with positive TRAb. Scientists built the TCR library using RNA that was extracted from PBMCs. The CDR3 spans 12 residues. V was trimmed by 1 base and J by 9 bases, leaving 7 bases between them. CDR1 and CDR2 (germline): SGHAT, FQNNGV. As to this clonotype: The antigen is not known.

iRepertoire HTBI primers and Arm-PCR of CDR3 regions built TCR beta libraries. TCRdb itself ran the multiplex PCR reads through MiXCR, one entry per CDR3 protein. The data contain fewer than 550,000 distinct CDR3 sequences, around a fifth of them singletons. General study findings and limits: With persistent disease, TRBV28, TRBJ1-2 and TRBJ2-5 were the favored segments.

The receptor was isolated from a female donor with Graves disease. The chain joins TRBV11-2 to TRBJ2-1; D is ambiguous. Sample: peripheral blood mononuclear cells (PBMCs), taken when the disease was refractory, from a patient treated with antithyroid drugs. The CDR3 sequence: CASSLAVTEQFF. The CDR3 DNA reads TGTGCCAGCAGCTTAGCCGTAACTGAGCAGTTCTTC.